The clone carrying this T cell receptor beta chain was recorded at least ten times. This sample is drawn from a study of regulatory T cells in long-lasting Graves disease. TCR beta libraries were built with iRepertoire HTBI primers and Arm-PCR of CDR3 regions. TCRdb reprocessed the multiplex PCR reads with MiXCR, giving one entry per CDR3 protein. Found here are roughly 350,000 distinct CDR3 sequences, around 15% of them singletons; the top ten hold 20% to 25%. V lost 1 base and J lost 0, with 13 bases in between. This CDR3 region has 17 residues. The germline gives CDR1 MNHEY, CDR2 SVGEGT. The time point denotes: newly diagnosed GD, antithyroid drugs for less than 3 months. Making the TCR library involved RNA that had been extracted from PBMCs. The sample also formed part of further work on T cells in Graves' hyperthyroidism and ophthalmopathy. From that paper: The HTBI primer set drove a first-round RT-PCR of the TCR CDR3.

The rearrangement joins TRBV6-2 or TRBV6-3 to TRBJ1-5, with TRBD1 as a possible D gene (5 bases). Sequences were derived from peripheral blood mononuclear cells (PBMCs), sampled at new diagnosis, from a patient treated with antithyroid drugs. The receptor's source is a woman younger than 35 with Graves disease. The CDR3 DNA reads TGTGCCAGCAGTTACTTGGGAGCGGGGGATAGCAATCAGCCCCAGCATTTT. The encoded protein is CASSYLGAGDSNQPQHF.